Below are 22 T cell receptor beta chains sequenced from a single sample in a study of T cells in Graves' hyperthyroidism and ophthalmopathy. Using RNA transcripts as the source, TCR beta CDR3 regions were amplified. In the first-round RT-PCR of the TCR CDR3, the HTBI primer set was used. TCRdb fed the multiplex PCR reads into MiXCR, producing one record per CDR3 protein. The sample contains under 400,000 distinct CDR3 sequences, around 14% of which appear only once. Sample: blood. The receptors were sampled from a young woman with Graves' hyperthyroidism.

This clonotype was picked up many times. This chain joins TRBV28 and TRBJ2-5; D ambiguous. The germline V and J ends were trimmed by 4 bases and 6 bases, with 9 bases remaining between them. In germline, CDR1 is MDHEN, CDR2 SYDVKM. This CDR3 contains 12 residues. In nucleotides, the CDR3 is TGTGCCAGCAGTTGGGGTACCAAGACCCAGTACTTC. Translation gives CASSWGTKTQYF.

This clonotype was observed at least ten times. The chain employs TRBV28 and TRBJ2-3; TRBD2 matches at 11 bases. CDR1 and CDR2 (germline): MDHEN, SYDVKM. The CDR3 length is 23 residues. Unmatched junction bases numbered 23, after V lost 1 base and J lost 2 bases. Written as DNA, the CDR3 is TGTGCCAGCAGTTTATTAGGACAGGGAGCTAGCGGGGGGCCTAAAACCAACACAGATACGCAGTATTTT. It translates to CASSLLGQGASGGPKTNTDTQYF. The full variable domain, its missing parts supplied by reference TRBV28 and TRBJ2-3, is DVKVTQSSRYLVKRTGEKVFLECVQDMDHENMFWYRQDPGLGLRLIYFSYDVKMKEKGDIPEGYSVSREKKERFSLILESASTNQTSMYLCASSLLGQGASGGPKTNTDTQYFGPGTRLTVL.

This clonotype was counted at least ten times. The V and J genes are TRBV7-8 and TRBJ1-6; tentatively, D is TRBD1 (5 bases). Germline values: CDR1 SGHVS, CDR2 FQNEAQ. Trimming shortened V by 5 bases and J by 7 bases, and 9 bases separated the two germline ends. This CDR3 has 13 amino acids. CDR3 nucleotide sequence: TGTGCCAGCAGCACTGGGGGGAATTCACCCCTCCACTTT. Translation: CASSTGGNSPLHF. Full variable domain (remainder filled in from reference TRBV7-8 and TRBJ1-6): GAGVSQSPRYKVAKRGQDVALRCDPISGHVSLFWYQQALGQGPEFLTYFQNEAQLDKSGLPSDRFFAERPEGSVSTLKIQRTQQEDSAVYLCASSTGGNSPLHFGNGTRLTVT.

The V and J genes are TRBV9 and TRBJ1-4; D is unclear. The germline V gene encodes CDR1 SGDLS and CDR2 YYNGEE. V was shortened by 0 bases and J by 0 bases, with 3 bases between the two germline ends. The CDR3 is 14 amino acids. CDR3 DNA sequence: TGTGCCAGCAGCGTAGTTGCAACTAATGAAAAACTGTTTTTT. Translating it yields CASSVVATNEKLFF.

This clonotype was observed many times. The chain combines TRBV20-1 with TRBJ2-7; a weak D match, TRBD1 (6 bases). The germline gives CDR1 DFQATT, CDR2 SNEGSKA (reference sequence). The CDR3 contains 13 residues. Trimming took 2 bases from V and 2 from J, leaving 10 bases between them. DNA for the CDR3: TGCAGTGCTAGAACAGGGTCCCCCTACGAGCAGTACTTC. Residues: CSARTGSPYEQYF.

This clonotype was seen at least ten times. The rearrangement links TRBV7-2 to TRBJ2-1; 10 bases are shared with TRBD1. There are 15 residues in the CDR3. Germline V gene lookup returns CDR1 SGHTA and CDR2 FQGNSA. Trimming cost V 5 bases and J 7 bases; bases outside gene matches: 8. The DNA for the CDR3 is TGTGCCAGCAGCCGCCCGGGACAGGGGAGGAATGAGCAGTTCTTC. Translation: CASSRPGQGRNEQFF.

This clonotype has at least ten counts. The genes are TRBV4-3 and TRBJ1-2; a possible D gene is TRBD1 (6 bases). V lost 0 bases and J 6 bases, leaving 11 bases between the germline ends. Germline lookup yields CDR1 LGHNA and CDR2 YSLEER. The CDR3 length is 14 residues. CDR3 residues: CASSQDEGDDGYTF. The CDR3 coding sequence is TGCGCCAGCAGCCAAGATGAGGGGGATGATGGCTACACCTTC.

This clonotype was picked up many times. J is TRBJ2-1 and V is TRBV28; no firm D call. Germline loops: CDR1 MDHEN, CDR2 SYDVKM. The CDR3 runs 12 residues. V gave up 3 bases and J gave up 4 bases, with 4 bases separating them. The CDR3 sequence is CASSFSYNEQFF. CDR3 DNA: TGTGCCAGCAGTTTTTCTTACAATGAGCAGTTCTTC.

This clonotype was seen a few times. The chain couples TRBV19 to TRBJ1-1, with 11 nucleotides matching TRBD1. Germline CDR1 reads LNHDA; CDR2 reads SQIVND (reference sequence). The CDR3 has 14 residues. V lost 3 bases and J lost 10; bases outside the gene matches: 7. The CDR3 nucleotides are TGTGCCAGTAGTATCCCCGGGACAGGGGGAACAGCTTTCTTT. This sequence encodes CASSIPGTGGTAFF. The whole variable domain, remainder taken from reference TRBV19 and TRBJ1-1, is DGGITQSPKYLFRKEGQNVTLSCEQNLNHDAMYWYRQDPGQGLRLIYYSQIVNDFQKGDIAEGYSVSREKKESFPLTVTSAQKNPTAFYLCASSIPGTGGTAFFGQGTRLTVV.

The table lists this clonotype with many counts. The V call is TRBV28, the J call TRBJ2-7, with TRBD1 matching 9 bases. This CDR3 has 14 residues. The V segment lost 5 bases and the J segment 5 bases; nucleotides outside the gene matches: 7. CDR1 MDHEN and CDR2 SYDVKM come from the germline V gene. CDR3 DNA: TGTGCCAGCAGTACGACAGGGGGGCAAGACGAGCAGTACTTC. Its protein is CASSTTGGQDEQYF.

This clonotype was counted ten times or more. The genes are TRBV20-1 and TRBJ1-4; D may be TRBD1 (5 bases). Deletions cut 1 base from V and 7 bases from J, with 16 bases between. Germline loops: CDR1 DFQATT, CDR2 SNEGSKA (reference sequence). CDR3 length: 15 residues. CDR3 protein: CSARAGTARGEKLFF. CDR3 DNA: TGCAGTGCTAGAGCCGGGACCGCAAGGGGTGAAAAACTGTTTTTT.

This clonotype was counted many times. The V call is TRBV9, the J call TRBJ2-3, with no clear D. The CDR3 runs 12 residues. Looked up from germline, CDR1 is SGDLS and CDR2 is YYNGEE. Trimming cost V 4 bases and J 9 bases, with 12 bases left between them. In DNA form, the CDR3 reads TGTGCCAGCAGCCAGAACTCTGCCACGCAGTATTTT. Its translation is CASSQNSATQYF.

Concerning this clonotype itself: A much larger clone is a single base away; this may be a read error. The chain uses TRBV27 and TRBJ2-2; D is possibly TRBD2 (5 bases). Trimming cost V 6 bases and J 0 bases, with 11 bases left between them. This CDR3 spans 15 amino acids. The germline V gene encodes CDR1 MNHEY and CDR2 SMNVEV (reference sequence). The CDR3 DNA reads TGTGCCAGCAGGACCGGGATAGCGAACACCGGGGAGCTGTTTTTT. It codes for CASRTGIANTGELFF.

The table lists this clonotype with a few counts. This chain joins TRBV6-5 and TRBJ2-1; 10 bases match TRBD1. This CDR3 region has 15 residues. CDR1 is MNHEY and CDR2 is SVGAGI in the germline V gene. With 2 bases clipped from V and 7 bases from J, the junction kept 5 bases outside the gene matches. CDR3 sequence reads: CASSYGRTGGNEQFF. The CDR3 DNA reads TGTGCCAGCAGTTACGGTCGGACAGGGGGAAATGAGCAGTTCTTC.

This clonotype was detected many times. This sequence joins TRBV5-8 and TRBJ2-1; no firm D call. Germline CDR1 is SGHTS and CDR2 is YDEGEE. The V gene lost 0 bases and the J gene lost 3 bases, with 4 bases spanning the gap. This CDR3 has 13 residues. CDR3 bases: TGTGCCAGCAGCTTGGTAGGCTACAATGAGCAGTTCTTC. It translates to CASSLVGYNEQFF. The full variable domain, with the rest looked up from reference TRBV5-8 and TRBJ2-1, is EAGVTQSPTHLIKTRGQQATLRCSPISGHTSVYWYQQALGLGLQFLLWYDEGEERNRGNFPPRFSGRQFPNYSSELNVNALELEDSALYLCASSLVGYNEQFFGPGTRLTVL.

The CDR3 DNA is TGTGCCACCAGTGAGAGGGGGTCGGCCTACAATGAGCAGTTCTTC. It encodes CATSERGSAYNEQFF. The chain links TRBV24-1 to TRBJ2-1, with D tentatively TRBD1 (6 bases). Germline-derived CDR1 and CDR2 are KGHDR and SFDVKD. The V and J ends lost 4 bases and 2 bases respectively, with 11 bases between them. This CDR3 spans 15 amino acids.

This sequence joins TRBV2 and TRBJ2-5, with D possibly TRBD1 on 6 matching bases. The CDR3 sequence is 13 residues long. Germline V gives CDR1 SNHLY, CDR2 FYNNEI. The CDR3 DNA reads TGTGCGAGCGGTCCAGGGGTTTGGGAGACCCAGTACTTC. This sequence encodes CASGPGVWETQYF.

At least ten counts were recorded for this clonotype. The chain employs TRBV11-2 and TRBJ2-3; 10 bases fit TRBD2. The J segment lost 2 bases and the V segment lost 1 base, leaving 3 bases of the junction unmatched. This CDR3 is 16 amino acids long. Germline-derived CDR1 and CDR2 are SGHAT and FQNNGV. CDR3 residues: CASSLVAGGLTDTQYF. In DNA form, the CDR3 reads TGTGCCAGCAGCTTAGTAGCGGGAGGTCTCACAGATACGCAGTATTTT.

This clonotype was counted between two and nine times. The rearrangement links TRBV28 to TRBJ2-7; no firm D call. The CDR3 consists of 10 residues. Looked up from germline, CDR1 is MDHEN and CDR2 is SYDVKM. Between the trimmed V and J ends, which lost 10 bases and 5 bases, there was a span of 9 bases. The CDR3 is CATHLDEQYF. CDR3 DNA: TGTGCCACCCACTTGGACGAGCAGTACTTC.

This clonotype has ten or more counts. V gene TRBV7-2 combines with J gene TRBJ1-4; no reliable D call. CDR3 length: 13 residues. The V gene lost 5 bases and the J gene lost 7 bases, with 11 bases spanning the gap. Germline V gives CDR1 SGHTA, CDR2 FQGNSA. The CDR3 DNA reads as TGTGCCAGCAGCCCCCCAAGTGTTGAAAAACTGTTTTTT. It is translated as CASSPPSVEKLFF.

This clonotype came up many times. In nucleotides, the CDR3 is TGTGCCAGCAGTGACAGCGTTGTAGCCAAAAACATTCAGTACTTC. This encodes CASSDSVVAKNIQYF. The V call is TRBV2, the J call TRBJ2-4, with no clear D. The germline gives CDR1 SNHLY, CDR2 FYNNEI. Trimming left V 3 bases short and J 0 bases short, with 9 bases between. The CDR3 spans 15 residues.

This chain uses TRBV4-2 with TRBJ2-7; 10 bases are a match to TRBD2. The germline CDR1 and CDR2 sequences are LGHNA and YNFKEQ. The CDR3 is made up of 15 amino acids. Unmatched junction bases numbered 3, after V lost 0 bases and J lost 4 bases. CDR3 protein: CASSQDLAGVYEQYF. The CDR3 DNA follows: TGTGCCAGCAGCCAAGACCTAGCGGGAGTATACGAGCAGTACTTC.